This is a list of T cell receptor beta chains from one sample in a study of T cell changes during pregnancy in multiple sclerosis. Clones were sequenced by immunoSEQ multiplex PCR, and TCRdb holds only the in-frame ones, with some missing. The sample shows 40,000 or so clones, more than 90% of them seen only once. Sequences were derived from CD8+ T cells from peripheral blood mononuclear cells, sampled after pregnancy. These receptors were collected from a female donor with multiple sclerosis, enrolled in a pregnancy study. The CDR3 runs from the conserved cysteine through the conserved F or W. Fields, in order: V gene, J gene, D gene, CDR3 protein. The D gene is left open where the match is weak.

V gene: TRBV4-1; J gene: TRBJ2-2; D gene: NA; CDR3 protein: CASSLMGHSNTGELFF
V gene: TRBV29-1; J gene: TRBJ2-7; D gene: TRBD1; CDR3 protein: CSVGTGLAYEQYF
V gene: TRBV19; J gene: TRBJ1-5; D gene: NA; CDR3 protein: CASSIRAGAQPQHF
V gene: TRBV19; J gene: TRBJ2-2; D gene: NA; CDR3 protein: CASSIDTGNTGELFF
V gene: TRBV7-9; J gene: TRBJ2-1; D gene: NA; CDR3 protein: CASSLVGILAGPRHNEQFF
V gene: TRBV27; J gene: TRBJ2-7; D gene: TRBD1; CDR3 protein: CASSFVGTGFYEQYF
V gene: TRBV27; J gene: TRBJ2-7; D gene: TRBD2; CDR3 protein: CASSPGVAGGLYEQYF
V gene: TRBV10-3; J gene: TRBJ1-1; D gene: NA; CDR3 protein: CAIRRFPNTEAFF
V gene: TRBV7-9; J gene: TRBJ2-1; D gene: NA; CDR3 protein: CASSLVTSLNEQFF
V gene: TRBV5-4; J gene: TRBJ2-1; D gene: NA; CDR3 protein: CASSPDRNLYNEQFF
V gene: TRBV14; J gene: TRBJ1-3; D gene: NA; CDR3 protein: CASSHRGSGNTIYF
V gene: TRBV15; J gene: TRBJ1-3; D gene: NA; CDR3 protein: CATSSSSGNTIYF
V gene: TRBV7-9; J gene: TRBJ2-5; D gene: TRBD2; CDR3 protein: CASSSLSLLAEQETQYF
V gene: TRBV5-1; J gene: TRBJ1-3; D gene: TRBD1; CDR3 protein: CASSSDRDGNTIYF
V gene: TRBV19; J gene: TRBJ1-2; D gene: NA; CDR3 protein: CASTEASNYGYTF
V gene: TRBV7-9; J gene: TRBJ1-1; D gene: NA; CDR3 protein: CASSLGRGSTEAFF
V gene: TRBV29-1; J gene: TRBJ1-1; D gene: NA; CDR3 protein: CSVRGGRNTEAFF
V gene: TRBV10-3; J gene: TRBJ1-1; D gene: NA; CDR3 protein: CAIMGLNTEAFF
V gene: TRBV28; J gene: TRBJ1-3; D gene: NA; CDR3 protein: CASSLSSSGNTIYF
V gene: TRBV11-3; J gene: TRBJ1-1; D gene: TRBD1; CDR3 protein: CASSFRTGPGTEAFF
V gene: TRBV21-1; J gene: TRBJ2-1; D gene: NA; CDR3 protein: CASSEQGASDNEQFF
V gene: TRBV27; J gene: TRBJ2-1; D gene: NA; CDR3 protein: CASSKAWRGGLYNEQFF
V gene: TRBV19; J gene: TRBJ2-7; D gene: NA; CDR3 protein: CASSIVGVSYEQYF
V gene: TRBV2; J gene: TRBJ1-2; D gene: NA; CDR3 protein: CATLGGAFYGYTF
V gene: TRBV4-1; J gene: TRBJ1-2; D gene: NA; CDR3 protein: CASSLLGTAANYGYTF
V gene: TRBV29-1; J gene: TRBJ2-2; D gene: TRBD2; CDR3 protein: CSVEDPSGGMELFF
V gene: TRBV27; J gene: TRBJ1-1; D gene: NA; CDR3 protein: CASSWGRNTEAFF
V gene: TRBV7-7; J gene: TRBJ2-7; D gene: TRBD2; CDR3 protein: CASSAGLDDEQYF